These 4 T cell receptor beta chains originate from one sample sequenced in a study of metastatic and nonmetastatic thyroid tumors (dated by TCRdb to 2020 to 2022). No patient had received any treatment before thyroid surgery. Receptors were amplified or captured by PCR. Reads for this sample came from an Illumina HiSeq 4000. TCRdb passed the public sequencing reads through fastp at Q25 and MiXCR, retaining productive beta sequences. The sample data list approximately 90,000 clones, and approximately 9% of these were observed just once. Approximately 10% of the sample rests with the top ten. Material for sequencing was blood. These receptors came from a female donor with papillary thyroid cancer or a benign thyroid nodule (not recorded which). Some clones in this sample may be carry-over from other donors' samples.

This clone showed up many times. The chain carries TRBV5-1 and TRBJ2-3; D may be TRBD1 (5 bases). Germline V gene data show CDR1 as SGHRS and CDR2 as YFSETQ. V was pared by 0 bases and J by 4 bases, with 9 bases between. This CDR3 region has 14 residues. DNA of the CDR3: TGCGCCAGCAGCTTGGGCGGCAGGGCAGATACGCAGTATTTT. Amino acid sequence: CASSLGGRADTQYF. Full variable domain (rest looked up from reference TRBV5-1 and TRBJ2-3): KAGVTQTPRYLIKTRGQQVTLSCSPISGHRSVSWYQQTPGQGLQFLFEYFSETQRNKGNFPGRFSGRQFSNSRSEMNVSTLELGDSALYLCASSLGGRADTQYFGPGTRLTVL.

This clone was observed at least ten times. Here the CDR3 DNA reads TGTGCCACCAGTGAACACAGGGACCAAGAGACCCAGTACTTC. Residues: CATSEHRDQETQYF. The chain joins TRBV24-1 to TRBJ2-5; TRBD1 is a possible D gene (6 bases). V lost 4 bases, J lost 0 bases, and 8 bases lay in between. CDR1 is KGHDR, CDR2 SFDVKD, per germline. CDR3 length: 14 amino acids.

This clone was recorded many times. The chain recombines TRBV10-2 with TRBJ1-6; 9 bases are shared with TRBD1. The CDR3 is 15 amino acids. Trimming cost V 10 bases and J 5 bases; bases outside gene matches: 9. Germline CDR1 and CDR2: WSHSY and SAAADI. DNA of the CDR3: TGCGCCACCAACCCACAGGGGGCCGATAATTCACCCCTCCACTTT. Translating gives CATNPQGADNSPLHF.

This clone was recorded at least ten times. The V call is TRBV5-1, the J call TRBJ2-7; the match to TRBD2 covers 9 bases. J was trimmed by 4 bases and V by 3 bases; bases with no gene match: 8. CDR1 SGHRS and CDR2 YFSETQ come from the germline V gene. This CDR3 has 15 amino acids. CDR3 region: CASSYGGGVRYEQYF. CDR3 DNA: TGCGCCAGCAGCTACGGCGGGGGGGTAAGGTACGAGCAGTACTTC. Supplemented by reference TRBV5-1 and TRBJ2-7, the full variable domain reads KAGVTQTPRYLIKTRGQQVTLSCSPISGHRSVSWYQQTPGQGLQFLFEYFSETQRNKGNFPGRFSGRQFSNSRSEMNVSTLELGDSALYLCASSYGGGVRYEQYFGPGTRLTVT.